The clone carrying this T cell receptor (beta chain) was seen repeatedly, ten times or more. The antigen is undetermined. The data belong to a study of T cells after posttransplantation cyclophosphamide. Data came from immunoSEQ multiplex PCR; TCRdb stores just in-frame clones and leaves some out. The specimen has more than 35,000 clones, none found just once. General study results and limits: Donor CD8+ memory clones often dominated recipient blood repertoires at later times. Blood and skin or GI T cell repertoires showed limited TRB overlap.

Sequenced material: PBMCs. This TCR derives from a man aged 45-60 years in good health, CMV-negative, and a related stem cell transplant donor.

This chain's CDR3 is CASSPGAGGAYEQYF. CDR3 bases: TGTGCCAGCAGCCCAGGTGCGGGGGGTGCCTACGAGCAGTACTTC. The V call is TRBV25-1, the J call TRBJ2-7; 8 bases line up with TRBD2. Trimming at V came to 6 bases and at J to 2 bases, leaving 9 bases not matched to a gene. The CDR3 has 15 amino acids. Germline V gene sequence: CDR1 MGHDK, CDR2 SYGVNS.